Below are 21 T cell receptor beta chains sequenced from a single sample in a study of blood T cell repertoires in COVID-19. TCRdb's table, derived via immunoSEQ multiplex PCR, lists solely in-frame clones and lacks some. The sample lists about 290,000 clones; about 90% were seen once. The specimen was peripheral blood. These receptors all come from a woman in her twenties or thirties with COVID-19, enrolled during active disease.

The chain has TRBV11-2 and TRBJ2-1; weak D call: TRBD2 (6 bases). The CDR3 has 15 amino acids. The germline V gene has CDR1 SGHAT and CDR2 FQNNGV. Trimming removed 4 bases at V and 7 bases at J, with 17 bases between. The CDR3 DNA follows: TGTGCCAGCAGCTCCCGGGGGTGGGCAGTGAATGAGCAGTTCTTC. Protein: CASSSRGWAVNEQFF.

This rearrangement joins TRBV6-5 to TRBJ1-1; D call uncertain. The V and J ends lost 7 bases and 5 bases respectively, with 11 bases between them. The CDR3 length is 12 residues. CDR1 and CDR2 from the germline V gene are MNHEY and SVGAGI. CDR3 amino acids: CASTALRTEAFF. CDR3 nucleotides: TGTGCCAGCACCGCGTTGCGGACTGAAGCTTTCTTT.

The chain combines TRBV28 with TRBJ1-1, with 9 bases lining up with TRBD1. The J segment lost 6 bases and the V segment lost 1 base, leaving 9 bases of the junction unmatched. Germline lookup yields CDR1 MDHEN and CDR2 SYDVKM. The CDR3 is made up of 16 amino acids. The CDR3 loop reads CASSLYYRGRESEAFF. CDR3 DNA sequence: TGTGCCAGCAGTTTATACTACAGGGGGCGTGAGTCTGAAGCTTTCTTT.

The J gene is TRBJ1-3, the V gene TRBV5-1, with no clear D. Trimming left V 6 bases short and J 0 bases short, with 16 bases between. The CDR3 is made up of 16 amino acids. Germline CDR1 SGHRS, CDR2 YFSETQ. DNA for the CDR3: TGCGCCAGCAAGCCGACCACAGCTACCTCTGGAAACACCATATATTTT. Translation gives CASKPTTATSGNTIYF.

This sequence joins TRBV7-6 and TRBJ2-1, with 10 bases identical to TRBD2. Unmatched junction bases numbered 5, after V lost 3 bases and J lost 6 bases. The CDR3 is 15 residues long. Germline V CDR1 and CDR2: SGHVS, FNYEAQ. CDR3 residues: CASSFLAGASNEQFF. DNA of the CDR3: TGTGCCAGCAGCTTCCTAGCGGGGGCCTCCAATGAGCAGTTCTTC.

The chain combines TRBV4-1 with TRBJ1-2; 10 nucleotides line up with TRBD1. This CDR3 has 21 amino acids. V shed 4 bases and J 4 bases; nucleotides not matched to a gene: 24. Germline CDR1 is MGHRA and CDR2 is YSYEKL. As DNA, the CDR3 is TGCGCCAGCAGCCCAAAGAATATCGCAGGGACAGGGGAAAGGAGTGGCTATGGCTACACCTTC. Translation gives CASSPKNIAGTGERSGYGYTF.

This chain joins TRBV6-1 and TRBJ1-5, with D perhaps matching TRBD1 (5 bases). The V end was cut by 3 bases, the J end by 3 bases, with 12 bases between. The CDR3 runs 15 residues. CDR1 and CDR2 from the germline V gene are MNHNS and SASEGT. The DNA of the CDR3 is TGTGCCAGCAGTGAGTTTCAGGGATCCAATCAGCCCCAGCATTTT. It translates to CASSEFQGSNQPQHF.

V usage is TRBV28 and J usage is TRBJ1-2; D possibly corresponds to TRBD1 (6 bases). Trimming took off 1 base at V and 0 bases at J, with 21 bases between the two ends. CDR3 size: 19 residues. Germline lookup yields CDR1 MDHEN and CDR2 SYDVKM. This chain's CDR3 is CASSLFGIVLTGSNYGYTF. CDR3 coding DNA: TGTGCCAGCAGTTTATTTGGAATCGTATTGACAGGTTCTAACTATGGCTACACCTTC.

The chain recombines TRBV11-3 with TRBJ2-2; D is perhaps TRBD1 (5 bases). Trimming cost V 2 bases and J 3 bases, with 7 bases left between them. This CDR3 is built from 14 residues. CDR1 is SGHNT, CDR2 YENEEA, per germline. This chain's CDR3 is CASSLQGYTGELFF. For the CDR3, the DNA is TGTGCCAGCAGCTTACAGGGATACACCGGGGAGCTGTTTTTT.

In its sample, this clone was seen once. This chain uses TRBV5-1 with TRBJ2-2; weak D call: TRBD2 (6 bases). The CDR3 loop spans 16 amino acids. From germline, CDR1 is SGHRS and CDR2 YFSETQ. Trimming took off 6 bases at V and 0 bases at J, with 15 bases between the two ends. The CDR3 DNA is TGCGCCAGCAACCCGTCCGGGACTGCGAACACCGGGGAGCTGTTTTTT. Amino acids: CASNPSGTANTGELFF.

The genes are TRBV7-7 and TRBJ2-1, with 8 bases matching TRBD2. The CDR3 has 15 residues. After removal of 1 base from V and 3 bases from J, the junction contained 2 bases not matched to a gene. Germline CDR1 and CDR2: SSHAT and FNYEAQ (reference sequence). The DNA of the CDR3 is TGTGCCAGCAGCTTAGATAGCGGGGTCTACAATGAGCAGTTCTTC. Translated, it gives CASSLDSGVYNEQFF. Combining the CDR3 with reference TRBV7-7 and TRBJ2-1 gives the whole variable domain GAGVSQSPRYKVTKRGQDVTLRCDPISSHATLYWYQQALGQGPEFLTYFNYEAQPDKSGLPSDRFSAERPEGSISTLTIQRTEQRDSAMYRCASSLDSGVYNEQFFGPGTRLTVL.

This clone appeared a single time. V usage is TRBV6-1 and J usage is TRBJ2-1; TRBD2 aligns across 12 bases. Germline V gene lookup returns CDR1 MNHNS and CDR2 SASEGT. The CDR3 runs to 16 residues. V lost 3 bases, J lost 8 bases, and 8 bases stayed unmatched. The CDR3 nucleotides read TGTGCCAGCAGTGACTGGCTAGCGGGGGGGTCCGATGAGCAGTTCTTC. This gives the protein CASSDWLAGGSDEQFF.

The J gene is TRBJ2-7, the V gene TRBV27; 8 nucleotides match TRBD1. Germline-derived CDR1 and CDR2 are MNHEY and SMNVEV (reference sequence). The CDR3 sequence is 14 residues long. The J segment lost 6 bases and the V segment lost 0 bases, leaving 4 bases of the junction unmatched. The CDR3 DNA reads as TGTGCCAGCAGTTTATCCAGGGGGCCTGGCGAGCAGTACTTC. Its protein product is CASSLSRGPGEQYF.

The rearrangement uses TRBV5-4 and TRBJ2-1; D gene unclear. The V gene lost 0 bases and the J gene lost 6 bases, with 10 bases spanning the gap. This CDR3 comprises 14 residues. Germline V gene sequence: CDR1 SGHNT, CDR2 YYREEE (reference sequence). CDR3 nucleotides: TGTGCCAGCAGCTTGGGAGGTACTCCCAATGAGCAGTTCTTC. It is translated as CASSLGGTPNEQFF.

The CDR3 spells CASSPGLPTYEQYF. The CDR3 coding sequence is TGCGCCAGCAGCCCGGGACTTCCAACCTACGAGCAGTACTTC. The V gene is TRBV5-1, the J gene TRBJ2-7; D is perhaps TRBD2 (6 bases). Germline-derived CDR1 and CDR2 are SGHRS and YFSETQ. The CDR3 has 14 residues. V lost 4 bases to trimming and J lost 2 bases, with 13 bases between them.

The rearrangement links TRBV6-6 to TRBJ2-2; D gene unclear. Germline V gives CDR1 MNHNY, CDR2 SVGAGI (reference sequence). The CDR3 has 14 residues. The germline V and J ends were trimmed by 4 bases and 6 bases, with 12 bases remaining between them. The CDR3 protein is CASSLPQSAGELFF. DNA of the CDR3: TGTGCCAGCAGTTTACCCCAGTCCGCCGGGGAGCTGTTTTTT.

V usage is TRBV2 and J usage is TRBJ1-1; D is undetermined. The CDR3 extends over 13 amino acids. Germline CDR1 reads SNHLY; CDR2 reads FYNNEI. Between the trimmed V and J ends, which lost 9 bases and 0 bases, there was a span of 11 bases. This chain's CDR3 is CASSTQVNTEAFF. Here the CDR3 DNA reads TGTGCCAGTTCGACCCAGGTGAACACTGAAGCTTTCTTT.

Points on this clone: At the DNA level, this CDR3 is encoded by other sequences in the same sample as well. The chain employs TRBV5-6 and TRBJ2-7; 8 bases agree with TRBD1. Trimming at V came to 3 bases and at J to 1 base, leaving 6 bases not matched to a gene. The CDR3 totals 15 residues. CDR1 SGHDT and CDR2 YYEEEE come from the germline V gene. Here the CDR3 DNA reads TGTGCCAGCAGCTCCTGGACAGGGTCGTCCTACGAGCAGTACTTC. Translation gives CASSSWTGSSYEQYF.

The V gene is TRBV5-3, the J gene TRBJ2-4; D remains unclear. TRBV5-3 is given ORF status, its function remaining uncertain. V shed 4 bases and J shed 0 bases, with 8 bases lying between them. CDR3 length: 14 residues. For the CDR3, the DNA is TGTGCCAGAAGCCTAAAACTAGCCAAAAACATTCAGTACTTC. This translates into CARSLKLAKNIQYF.

V gene TRBV27 combines with J gene TRBJ2-1; D is possibly TRBD2 (5 bases). The CDR3 length is 16 residues. Trimming left V 3 bases short and J 7 bases short, with 19 bases between. CDR1 MNHEY and CDR2 SMNVEV come from the germline V gene (reference sequence). CDR3 amino acids: CASSLDLAAFLNEQFF. The CDR3 region has the DNA TGTGCCAGCAGTTTGGATCTAGCAGCCTTTTTGAATGAGCAGTTCTTC.

V is TRBV7-9 and J is TRBJ1-5; TRBD1 might be the D (6 bases). V lost 5 bases and J lost 0, with 17 bases in between. Germline CDR1 and CDR2: SEHNR and FQNEAQ (reference sequence). The CDR3 covers 17 residues. In DNA form, the CDR3 reads TGTGCCAGCAGCCTCTCCGGGACATCTATTAGCAATCAGCCCCAGCATTTT. Its translation: CASSLSGTSISNQPQHF.